The sequence of this TCR beta chain was determined in a study of blood T cell repertoires in COVID-19. Germline V lookup: CDR1 SGHRS, CDR2 YFSETQ. V lost 4 bases to trimming and J lost 0 bases, with 13 bases between them. CDR3 length equals 15 residues. Clones were sequenced by immunoSEQ multiplex PCR, and TCRdb holds only the in-frame ones, with some missing. The sample lists 200,000 to 300,000 clones; nearly 90% were seen once. This clonotype was sampled from a human donor in a cohort sampled during active COVID-19. This chain uses TRBV5-1 with TRBJ1-1, with a weak D call TRBD1 (5 bases). Sequenced input: peripheral blood. CDR3 in DNA: TGCGCCAGCAGCCTCATGACAGCCCTGAACACTGAAGCTTTCTTT. As protein: CASSLMTALNTEAFF.